This T cell receptor (beta chain) appears in the sequencing data of a study of beta chain features in type 1 diabetes. Study results and limitations: Across all four CD4+ subsets, people with type 1 diabetes showed modestly shorter TCRB CDR3s.

cDNA synthesis used the whole RNA isolate, giving expressed TCRB sequences. Samples of naive, central memory and regulatory T cells yielded a mean of around 4 million reads. Sequenced by immunoSEQ multiplex PCR; TCRdb stores in-frame clones only, minus some. The sample yields around 130,000 clones, about 10% seen once. Only a few counts were recorded for this clone. As yet, its antigen is unknown. This CDR3 is 14 amino acids long. The V gene end was trimmed by 0 bases and the J gene end by 6 bases; junction bases not matched to a gene: 4. The germline CDR1 and CDR2 sequences are LGHNA and YSLEER. This sequence joins TRBV4-3 and TRBJ2-7; TRBD1 matches 8 bases. The clonotype was recovered from a man younger than 40 with type 1 diabetes. The sample was central memory CD4+ T cells from blood. DNA for the CDR3: TGCGCCAGCAGCCAAGATAGCAGGGGGCGCGAGCAGTACTTC. This sequence encodes CASSQDSRGREQYF.